Described below is a single TCR beta chain sequence and its context. Its antigen is as yet unknown. CDR1 and CDR2 (germline): KGHSH, LQKENI. The CDR3 extends over 14 amino acids. The V segment lost 4 bases and the J segment 2 bases; nucleotides outside the gene matches: 5. The sample originates from a study of cytomegalovirus exposure and HLA in healthy donors. The study's findings and limits: Three chains tied to CMV proved CMV antigen-specific in vitro.

Profiled with immunoSEQ multiplex PCR; TCRdb holds only in-frame clones, not every one. The repertoire consists of some 120,000 clones, with over 90% occurring once and the leading ten covering more than 0.9%. The source of this sequence is a woman aged 18-30 years in good health and CMV-seronegative. The chain carries TRBV18 and TRBJ2-7, with TRBD1 identical over 7 bases. Sample: PBMCs. This CDR3 is CASSLGQEPYEQYF. The CDR3 DNA is TGTGCCAGCTCACTAGGACAGGAACCCTACGAGCAGTACTTC.